This TCR beta chain appears in the sequencing data of a study of cytomegalovirus exposure and HLA in healthy donors. Points from the study as a whole: Later analysis indicated greater clonal expansion among HLA-associated TCR beta chains than among equally common other chains.

Turning to this clone: What it binds is unknown.

The donors gave bone marrow, and they were healthy. Researchers ran the PCR with 60 Vbeta and 13 Jbeta primers. TCRdb's table, derived via immunoSEQ multiplex PCR, lists solely in-frame clones and lacks some. The table lists over 150,000 clones, about 68% of them singletons. Germline CDR1 is ENHRY and CDR2 is SYGVKD. This CDR3 has 14 residues. The V end was cut by 4 bases, the J end by 3 bases, with 13 bases between. This clonotype was sampled from a man between 25 and 39 years old in good health and CMV-seronegative. The source material was PBMCs. This sequence joins TRBV10-3 and TRBJ2-7, with D maybe TRBD2 (5 bases). CDR3 nucleotide sequence: TGTGCCATCAGTGGTGGACTCGGGGACTACGAGCAGTACTTC. This gives the protein CAISGGLGDYEQYF.